A single sample is the source of the 8 T cell receptor beta chains below, sequenced in a study of blood T cell repertoires in COVID-19. The protocol was immunoSEQ multiplex PCR, while the TCRdb copy is restricted to in-frame clones and leaves out a portion. The table shows roughly 150,000 clones, with around 87% occurring only once. Sample: peripheral blood. The receptors here all came from a man at least 80 years old with acute or convalescent COVID-19.

This sequence joins TRBV18 and TRBJ2-7; 9 nucleotides match TRBD1. CDR1 KGHSH and CDR2 LQKENI come from the germline V gene. The CDR3 consists of 15 residues. Losses at the gene ends were 4 bases for V and 2 bases for J; bases not matched to a gene: 6. The CDR3 reads CASSLTNRGPYEQYF. The CDR3 DNA reads TGTGCCAGCTCACTAACCAACAGGGGGCCCTACGAGCAGTACTTC.

Notes on this clone: One junction end disagrees with the germline gene, perhaps due to a read error. The chain joins TRBV4-2 to TRBJ2-7; TRBD1 matches 7 bases. The CDR3 totals 16 residues. The V gene's germline CDR1 is LGHNA and CDR2 YNFKEQ. In DNA, the CDR3 is TGTGCCAGCAGCCAAGTATTCACAGGGGTATCCTTCGAGCAGTACTTC. Residues: CASSQVFTGVSFEQYF.

The chain employs TRBV3-1 (or the pseudogene TRBV3-2) and TRBJ2-2, with D uncertain. Trimming removed 1 base at V and 3 bases at J, with 6 bases between. The CDR3 consists of 14 residues. Germline CDR1 is LGHDT and CDR2 is YNNKEL (reference sequence). CDR3 sequence reads: CASSQAPDTGELFF. CDR3 nucleotide sequence: TGTGCCAGCAGCCAAGCGCCAGACACCGGGGAGCTGTTTTTT.

V is TRBV5-1 and J is TRBJ2-3; TRBD2 matches 11 bases. Trimming took 4 bases from V and 4 from J; bases not matched to a gene: 8. CDR1 and CDR2 (germline): SGHRS, YFSETQ. The CDR3 has 16 residues. In nucleotides, the CDR3 is TGCGCCAGCAGCCGGGGTAGACTAGCGGGGTCAGATACGCAGTATTTT. It codes for CASSRGRLAGSDTQYF.

This clone was picked up one time. The chain joins TRBV3-1 (or the pseudogene TRBV3-2) to TRBJ2-7; 10 bases are shared with TRBD1. Unmatched junction bases numbered 13, after V lost 7 bases and J lost 4 bases. CDR1 and CDR2 (germline): LGHDT, YNNKEL (reference sequence). The CDR3 loop spans 16 amino acids. The CDR3 reads CASTLSTGTGVYEQYF. The CDR3 coding sequence is TGTGCCAGCACCTTATCTACCGGGACAGGGGTTTACGAGCAGTACTTC.

The V call is TRBV18, the J call TRBJ2-7; 11 bases fit TRBD2. Unmatched junction bases numbered 9, after V lost 3 bases and J lost 5 bases. The CDR3 runs 16 residues. The germline V gene encodes CDR1 KGHSH and CDR2 LQKENI. CDR3 DNA: TGTGCCAGCTCACCTAAACTAGCGGGAGCAACCCACGAGCAGTACTTC. This translates into CASSPKLAGATHEQYF.

This sequence joins TRBV28 and TRBJ1-1, with 10 nucleotides matching TRBD1. The CDR3 runs 15 residues. CDR1 and CDR2 from the germline V gene are MDHEN and SYDVKM. With 5 bases clipped from V and 1 base from J, the junction kept 4 bases outside the gene matches. In DNA form, the CDR3 reads TGTGCCAGCAGTCTCTGGACAGGGGGGAACACTGAAGCTTTCTTT. Translated, it gives CASSLWTGGNTEAFF.

The chain joins TRBV10-3 to TRBJ1-1; D is possibly TRBD1 (6 bases). Trimming pared 6 bases from V and 1 base from J, leaving 12 bases between. The CDR3 length is 14 residues. Germline CDR1 and CDR2: ENHRY and SYGVKD. The CDR3 sequence: CAIRTGQRNTEAFF. The DNA of the CDR3 is TGTGCCATCAGAACTGGACAGAGGAACACTGAAGCTTTCTTT.